These 4 T cell receptor beta chains came from one sample sequenced in a study of regulatory T cells in long-lasting Graves disease. Investigators prepared the TCR beta libraries by applying iRepertoire HTBI primers and Arm-PCR of CDR3 regions. Each CDR3 protein is one row after TCRdb ran MiXCR on the multiplex PCR reads. Among 350,000 to 550,000 distinct CDR3 sequences listed, 12% to 15% were seen once. The time point is: newly diagnosed GD, antithyroid drugs for less than 3 months. Construction of the TCR library relied on RNA isolated from PBMCs. This same sample was also taken into another study, of T cells in Graves' hyperthyroidism and ophthalmopathy.

The source was peripheral blood mononuclear cells (PBMCs), collected at new diagnosis, from a patient treated with antithyroid drugs. These TCRs come from a woman between 50 and 59 years old with Graves disease.

In its sample, this clonotype was seen many times. This chain links TRBV12-3 or TRBV12-4 with TRBJ2-7; possibly TRBD2 for D (6 bases). There are 13 residues in the CDR3. V was cut by 6 bases and J by 4 bases, with 13 bases left in between. CDR3 DNA sequence: TGTGCCAGCAGATTGGGGGGTGGGTACGAGCAGTACTTC. Its translation: CASRLGGGYEQYF.

The gene calls are TRBV9 and TRBJ1-1, with 7 positions matching TRBD1. Trimming at V came to 4 bases and at J to 2 bases, leaving 11 bases not matched to a gene. From germline, CDR1 is SGDLS and CDR2 YYNGEE. The CDR3 is 16 amino acids. CDR3: CASSPREDRSNTEAFF. Written as DNA, the CDR3 is TGTGCCAGCAGCCCCCGAGAGGACAGGTCAAACACTGAAGCTTTCTTT.

There are many counts of this clonotype. The chain couples TRBV12-3 or TRBV12-4 to TRBJ2-5; 13 positions agree with TRBD2. The length of the CDR3 is 17 residues. V shed 0 bases and J 4 bases; nucleotides not matched to a gene: 5. This CDR3 is CASSLAGLAGAGETQYF. The CDR3 DNA reads TGTGCCAGCAGTTTAGCCGGACTAGCGGGAGCCGGAGAGACCCAGTACTTC.

This clonotype was counted at least ten times. This chain links TRBV2 with TRBJ2-5; no definite D call. Germline V gene lookup returns CDR1 SNHLY and CDR2 FYNNEI. V gave up 7 bases and J gave up 2 bases, with 11 bases separating them. This CDR3 spans 13 amino acids. The CDR3 DNA sequence: TGTGCCAGCACTCCGGCAGAGCAAGAGACCCAGTACTTC. This gives the protein CASTPAEQETQYF.